This is a list of T cell receptor beta chains from one sample in a study of immune evolution from preneoplasia to lung adenocarcinoma. TCRdb keeps only in-frame clones here, not all; method: immunoSEQ multiplex PCR. The repertoire has under 4,500 clones, approximately 83% of them found once; the top ten carry more than 3%. The sample taken for sequencing was FFPE minimally invasive lung adenocarcinoma tissue. The receptors originated from a person between 55 and 69 years old with lung adenocarcinoma. Both conserved end residues are part of each CDR3. A D gene is named only where the DNA matches it firmly. Size is omitted from some rows. Given values are once, few, many or a class for expanded clones.

clone_size	v_call	cdr3_length	j_call	d_call	cdr3_aa	cdr3_nt
.	TRBV6-5	14	TRBJ2-7	TRBD1	CATGTGDRGYEQYF	TGTGCCACCGGGACCGGCGACAGGGGCTACGAGCAGTACTTC
once	TRBV18	15	TRBJ1-1	TRBD1	CASSSGTGTRTEAFF	TGTGCCAGCTCATCCGGGACAGGGACGAGAACTGAAGCTTTCTTT
.	TRBV30	14	TRBJ2-7	.	CAWSRGARSYEQYF	TGTGCCTGGAGTCGCGGGGCTAGAAGTTACGAGCAGTACTTC
.	TRBV15	15	TRBJ2-7	.	CATSRDGAVHYEQYF	TGTGCCACCAGCAGAGATGGGGCGGTACACTACGAGCAGTACTTC
.	TRBV5-1	13	TRBJ2-1	.	CASNRGADNEQFF	TGCGCCAGCAATAGAGGGGCGGACAATGAGCAGTTCTTC
.	TRBV29-1	12	TRBJ1-2	TRBD1	CSVEAGQGGYTF	TGCAGCGTTGAAGCCGGACAGGGAGGCTACACCTTC
.	TRBV2	18	TRBJ2-1	TRBD2	CASSSPTLAGGSHNEQFF	TGTGCCAGCAGTTCACCGACTTTAGCGGGAGGGTCCCACAATGAGCAGTTCTTC
few	TRBV11-2	12	TRBJ2-1	.	CASSTTQNEQFF	TGTGCCAGCAGCACAACCCAAAATGAGCAGTTCTTC
.	TRBV28	18	TRBJ1-1	.	CASSFPMGGRTGNTEAFF	TGTGCCAGCAGTTTCCCCATGGGGGGACGGACGGGGAACACTGAAGCTTTCTTT
.	TRBV10-1	13	TRBJ2-2	.	CASSGPNTGELFF	TGCGCCAGCAGTGGGCCGAACACCGGGGAGCTGTTTTTT
.	TRBV28	15	TRBJ2-1	TRBD2	CASSAGEGHANEQFF	TGTGCCAGCAGTGCCGGGGAGGGCCATGCCAATGAGCAGTTCTTC
.	TRBV5-6	11	TRBJ1-2	.	CASSSRSGYTF	TGTGCCAGCAGCTCCCGTAGTGGCTACACCTTC
.	TRBV19	13	TRBJ1-2	TRBD1	CASSRTGATGYTF	TGTGCCAGTAGTAGAACAGGGGCCACCGGCTACACCTTC
.	TRBV6-5	15	TRBJ1-6	TRBD1	CASSPTGTGGSPLHF	TGTGCCAGCAGCCCTACCGGGACAGGGGGTTCACCCCTCCACTTT
.	TRBV11-2	15	TRBJ2-3	TRBD2	CASSGLAGTTDTQYF	TGTGCCAGCAGTGGACTAGCGGGAACCACAGATACGCAGTATTTT
.	TRBV19	15	TRBJ1-3	.	CASIRSGDAGNTIYF	TGTGCCAGTATCCGGAGCGGGGACGCTGGAAACACCATATATTTT